This T cell receptor (beta chain) was captured in a study of early T cells in non-severe SARS-CoV-2 infection. Study information: Chains were unpaired, as sequencing was done on bulk RNA from unsorted whole blood. Study-wide results and limits: Anti-spike CD8 specificities were favored by VDJdb matching, whose results missed private and CD4 specificities.

This clonotype has more than one count but fewer than ten. What it recognizes is unknown. Individually, cDNA molecules had unique molecular identifiers attached to them. In TCRdb, the 5' RACE reads were re-called with MiXCR into one record per CDR3 protein. Of more than 95,000 distinct CDR3 sequences detected, 15% appear once; the ten largest clones hold just over 20%. V dropped 10 bases and J dropped 8; count of bases not matched to a gene: 14. CDR1 and CDR2 from the germline V gene are SGHNT and YYREEE (reference sequence). CDR3 length equals 14 residues. V gene TRBV5-4 combines with J gene TRBJ2-1; 8 nucleotides agree with TRBD2. Sequenced sample: whole blood. The source is an adult who was a healthcare worker with PCR-confirmed SARS-CoV-2 infection or an uninfected control (not recorded which). The CDR3 is CAFTPGGRKDEQFF. The CDR3 DNA follows: TGTGCCTTCACCCCAGGCGGGAGGAAGGATGAGCAGTTCTTC.